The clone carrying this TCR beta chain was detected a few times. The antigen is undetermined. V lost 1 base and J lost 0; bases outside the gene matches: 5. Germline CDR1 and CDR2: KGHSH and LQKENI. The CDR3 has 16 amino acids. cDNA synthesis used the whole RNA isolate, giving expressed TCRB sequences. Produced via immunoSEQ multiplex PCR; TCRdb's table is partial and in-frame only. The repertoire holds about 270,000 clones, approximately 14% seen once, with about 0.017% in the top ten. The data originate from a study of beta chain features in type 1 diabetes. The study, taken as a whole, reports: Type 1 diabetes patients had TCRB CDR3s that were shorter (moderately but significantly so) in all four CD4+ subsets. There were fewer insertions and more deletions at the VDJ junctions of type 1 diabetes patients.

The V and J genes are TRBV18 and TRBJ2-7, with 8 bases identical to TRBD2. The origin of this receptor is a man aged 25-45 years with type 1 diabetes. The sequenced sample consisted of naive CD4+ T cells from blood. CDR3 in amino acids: CASSPRVSGSSYEQYF. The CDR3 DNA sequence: TGTGCCAGCTCACCACGGGTCAGCGGGAGCTCCTACGAGCAGTACTTC. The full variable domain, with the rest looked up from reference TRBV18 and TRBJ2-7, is NAGVMQNPRHLVRRRGQEARLRCSPMKGHSHVYWYRQLPEEGLKFMVYLQKENIIDESGMPKERFSAEFPKEGPSILRIQQVVRGDSAAYFCASSPRVSGSSYEQYFGPGTRLTVT.